Shown below are 9 T cell receptor beta chains from a single sample sequenced in a study of cytomegalovirus exposure and HLA in healthy donors. PCR employed 60 Vbeta and 13 Jbeta primers. Some clones are missing from TCRdb's copy, which holds only in-frame ones; the method was immunoSEQ multiplex PCR. Of more than 80,000 clones in the sample, about 70% were seen once. The specimen sequenced was PBMCs. The receptors derive from a female donor in good health and CMV-seronegative.

The chain employs TRBV30 and TRBJ2-5; 7 nucleotides align to TRBD1. CDR1 and CDR2 (germline): GTSNPN, SVGIG (reference sequence). After removal of 4 bases from V and 4 bases from J, the junction contained 3 bases not matched to a gene. The CDR3 is 12 amino acids. The CDR3 DNA reads as TGTGCCTGGAAGGGGGCGGGAGAGACCCAGTACTTC. Translating gives CAWKGAGETQYF.

The chain has TRBV5-5 and TRBJ2-7; 7 bases align to TRBD1. The trim removed 1 base at V and 4 bases at J, leaving 8 bases unmatched. Germline V gene data show CDR1 as SGHKS and CDR2 as YYEKEE (reference sequence). CDR3 length: 15 residues. CDR3 in amino acids: CASSLPQTGAYEQYF. CDR3 in DNA: TGTGCCAGCAGCTTGCCACAAACAGGGGCTTACGAGCAGTACTTC.

The rearrangement joins TRBV15 to TRBJ2-1, with 7 bases identical to TRBD2. CDR1 is LNHNV, CDR2 YYDKDF, per germline (reference sequence). The V and J ends lost 0 bases and 2 bases, in that order; junction bases with no gene match: 1. The CDR3 consists of 15 residues. The CDR3 region has the DNA TGTGCCACCAGCAGAGAAGCGGGACCCTACAATGAGCAGTTCTTC. This codes for CATSREAGPYNEQFF. The full variable domain, rest sourced from reference TRBV15 and TRBJ2-1, is DAMVIQNPRYQVTQFGKPVTLSCSQTLNHNVMYWYQQKSSQAPKLLFHYYDKDFNNEADTPDNFQSRRPNTSFCFLDIRSPGLGDTAMYLCATSREAGPYNEQFFGPGTRLTVL.

The V and J genes are TRBV30 and TRBJ1-4; 8 nucleotides align to TRBD1. The CDR3 totals 14 residues. Germline loops: CDR1 GTSNPN, CDR2 SVGIG (reference sequence). Losses at the gene ends were 5 bases for V and 7 bases for J; bases not matched to a gene: 9. Written as DNA, the CDR3 is TGTGCCTGGGCCCAGGGGGCTGGGCGTGAAAAACTGTTTTTT. Translated: CAWAQGAGREKLFF.

This clone showed up just once. V gene TRBV10-1 combines with J gene TRBJ2-7; TRBD2 agrees at 8 bases. From germline, CDR1 is WNHNN and CDR2 SYGVQD (reference sequence). This CDR3 comprises 14 residues. The V gene end was trimmed by 6 bases and the J gene end by 4 bases; junction bases not matched to a gene: 8. The CDR3 DNA sequence: TGCGCCAGCAGCTCCTTCGCGGGGGGTTACGAGCAGTACTTC. This encodes CASSSFAGGYEQYF.

The chain recombines TRBV5-1 with TRBJ2-5; 11 bases map to TRBD1. Germline V gene sequence: CDR1 SGHRS, CDR2 YFSETQ. V lost 0 bases and J lost 4; bases outside the gene matches: 8. CDR3 length: 17 amino acids. CDR3 protein: CASSLVGQGVSGETQYF. The CDR3 DNA reads TGCGCCAGCAGCTTGGTGGGACAGGGGGTCAGCGGAGAGACCCAGTACTTC. The full variable domain, in which reference TRBV5-1 and TRBJ2-5 provide the parts outside the CDR3, is KAGVTQTPRYLIKTRGQQVTLSCSPISGHRSVSWYQQTPGQGLQFLFEYFSETQRNKGNFPGRFSGRQFSNSRSEMNVSTLELGDSALYLCASSLVGQGVSGETQYFGPGTRLLVL.

This rearrangement joins TRBV9 to TRBJ2-7, with 7 nucleotides matching TRBD2. V lost 0 bases to trimming and J lost 2 bases; unmatched junction nucleotides: 14. The CDR3 covers 18 residues. The germline gives CDR1 SGDLS, CDR2 YYNGEE. The CDR3 reads CASSVAKIRASGTYEQYF. The CDR3 coding sequence is TGTGCCAGCAGCGTAGCCAAAATTAGGGCTAGCGGAACCTACGAGCAGTACTTC.

The V call is TRBV9, the J call TRBJ1-1; D might be TRBD1 (5 bases). V was cut by 0 bases and J by 0 bases, with 15 bases left in between. This CDR3 has 17 residues. Germline V gene data show CDR1 as SGDLS and CDR2 as YYNGEE. Here the CDR3 reads CASSVDGGVGMNTEAFF. CDR3 nucleotide sequence: TGTGCCAGCAGCGTAGATGGGGGGGTAGGGATGAACACTGAAGCTTTCTTT.

The chain uses TRBV30 and TRBJ2-6; no definite D call. This CDR3 spans 12 amino acids. Trimming took off 4 bases at V and 2 bases at J, with 3 bases between the two ends. Per the germline V gene, CDR1 is GTSNPN and CDR2 is SVGIG (reference sequence). The CDR3 DNA reads TGTGCCTGGACTGCTGGGGCCAACGTCCTGACTTTC. Translation: CAWTAGANVLTF.